This T cell receptor (beta chain) was profiled in a study of cytomegalovirus exposure and HLA in healthy donors. Some clones are missing from TCRdb's copy, which holds only in-frame ones; the method was immunoSEQ multiplex PCR. The data contain about 150,000 clones, roughly 90% of them singletons. The CDR3 totals 14 residues. Germline assignment: CDR1 SGHTA and CDR2 FQGNSA. V was clipped by 1 base and J by 8 bases, with 14 bases between them. Sequenced: PBMCs. The V gene is TRBV7-2, the J gene TRBJ1-2, with a weak D call TRBD1 (5 bases). The receptor was isolated from a man between 18 and 35 years old in good health and CMV-seropositive. The CDR3 protein is CASSLGGGGKGYTF. Here the CDR3 DNA reads TGTGCCAGCAGCTTAGGCGGCGGGGGAAAAGGCTACACCTTC.